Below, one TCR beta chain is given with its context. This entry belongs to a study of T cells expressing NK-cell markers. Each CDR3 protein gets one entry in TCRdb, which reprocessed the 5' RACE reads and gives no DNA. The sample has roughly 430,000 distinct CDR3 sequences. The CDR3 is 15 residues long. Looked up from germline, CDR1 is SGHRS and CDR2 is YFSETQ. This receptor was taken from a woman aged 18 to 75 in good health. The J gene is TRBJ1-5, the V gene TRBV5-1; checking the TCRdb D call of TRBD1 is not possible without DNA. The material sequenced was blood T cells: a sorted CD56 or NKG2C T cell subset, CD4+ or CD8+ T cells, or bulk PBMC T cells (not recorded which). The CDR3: CASSLVGDTNQPQHF.